This TCR beta chain was profiled in a study of blood T cells in healthy people across ages (dated by TCRdb to between 2014 and 2017). Some background on the complete study: In model experiments, roughly one uniquely barcoded TCR beta cDNA molecule per two T cells was captured by template switching. Donors were grouped into four age groups: young (average about 15 years), middle-aged (less than 40), aged (around 60) and long-lived (around 80). For two donors (one aged 18 to 29 and one aged 80 or older), the study analyzed two additional independent replicas of 1 million unique cDNA reads from the same blood draw. Using deep sequencing normalized with unique cDNA molecular identifiers, the study measured how TCR beta repertoire diversity changes with age. To avoid experimental bias, donors of different ages were randomly spread across the sequencing lanes.

The 35 to 40 donors, aged 6 to 90 years, were systemically healthy Caucasian individuals from Russia. Approximately 10 milliliters of peripheral blood were collected from each donor into EDTA-treated Vacutainer tubes. Ficoll-Paque density-gradient centrifugation was used to isolate PBMCs, with at least 6.5 million per sample. Trizol reagent was used to extract total RNA from PBMCs, with at least 5 micrograms per sample. For every donor, flow cytometry on a PBMC aliquot measured the percentage of naive CD45RAhigh/CD27high T cells. Libraries were prepared through 5' RACE. The sample was run on an Illumina HiSeq 2500. A second PCR of roughly 7 to 11 cycles was performed with a sample-barcoded 5' primer and a J-beta primer mix. Each TCR beta cDNA molecule received a unique molecular identifier from a template-switch 5' adaptor carrying 12 random nucleotides. Each sample yielded at least 3 million CDR3-containing paired-end reads. First-strand cDNA synthesis was performed from all RNA using the Mint cDNA synthesis kit, with priming by a TRBC-specific oligonucleotide. All cDNA was treated with uracil-DNA glycosylase and then went through a first 18-cycle PCR with the universal primers M1SS and BC2_uni_R. In the paper's pipeline: Normalization of each sample was performed by random selection of 1 million high-quality reads, each carrying a distinct molecular identifier. Instead of being binned into consensus sequences, reads that shared molecular identifiers were thrown out. MiTCR, run with a Q25 quality threshold and the strictest error-elimination algorithm, handled CDR3 identification, clonotype clustering and error correction. A nonparametric unseen species model using Euler transformation provided a lower-bound estimate of total TCR beta diversity. TCRdb reprocessing: public reads trimmed at Q25 with fastp, clones called with MiXCR, in-frame beta chains kept. Records with the same CDR3 protein are collapsed into one entry carrying the most frequent genes and DNA. The V and J calls here are based on TCRdb, not the publication. Present in this sample are about 780,000 distinct CDR3 sequences, about 46% of which were seen just once. 15% to 20% of the sample rests with the top ten.

The full study reports these points: Donor CMV infection status was unknown, potentially confounding age-related changes in expanded clonotypes. Observed TCR beta diversity per million T cells fell roughly linearly with age, and a significant reduction was already apparent by age roughly 40. Compared with the aged group, the long-lived group had more naive CD4+ T cells, fewer expanded clones and increased TCR diversity, a pattern suggesting age selection. Observed TCR beta diversity correlated strongly with the percentage of naive T cells measured by flow cytometry. Because profiling used bulk unsorted PBMCs, naive and antigen-experienced compartments could not be compared conclusively. Total diversity estimates from one million sequenced T cells were considered lower bounds and underestimates.

Measured from the cysteine to the phenylalanine, the CDR3 is 15 residues long. The sequence is cut down to CDR3 DNA, 45 bases in frame from base 1. CDR1 MNHNY and CDR2 SVGAGI are derived from the germline V gene (reference sequence). V trim: 0 bases; J trim: 5 bases; unmatched bases: 6. This clonotype was counted once. Its antigen is currently not known. No much larger clone exists at a distance of one base, and base qualities are not known. One read alone makes for weak evidence. The sample was blood. The clonotype comes from an elderly man in good health. This chain is built from TRBV6-6 and TRBJ1-1; 7 middle bases align to TRBD1. CDR3 loop: CASSYSSGGRTEAFF. In nucleotide form, the sequence is TGTGCCAGCAGTTACTCGTCAGGGGGGCGAACTGAAGCTTTCTTT.